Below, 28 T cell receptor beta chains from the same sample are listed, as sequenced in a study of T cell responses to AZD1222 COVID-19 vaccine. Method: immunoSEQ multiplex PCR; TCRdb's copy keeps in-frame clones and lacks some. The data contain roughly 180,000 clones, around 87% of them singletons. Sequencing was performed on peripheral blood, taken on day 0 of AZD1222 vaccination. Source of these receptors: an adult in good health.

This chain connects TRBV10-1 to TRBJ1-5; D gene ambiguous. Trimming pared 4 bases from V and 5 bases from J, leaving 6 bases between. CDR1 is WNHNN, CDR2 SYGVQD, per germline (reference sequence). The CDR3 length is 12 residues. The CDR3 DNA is TGCGCCAGCAGTGCGGGCCATCAGCCCCAGCATTTT. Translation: CASSAGHQPQHF.

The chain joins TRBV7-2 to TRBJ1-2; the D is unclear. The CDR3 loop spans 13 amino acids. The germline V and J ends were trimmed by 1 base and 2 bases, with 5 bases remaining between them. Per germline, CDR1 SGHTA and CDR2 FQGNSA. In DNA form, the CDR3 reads TGTGCCAGCAGCTTAGGAGCGAACTATGGCTACACCTTC. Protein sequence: CASSLGANYGYTF.

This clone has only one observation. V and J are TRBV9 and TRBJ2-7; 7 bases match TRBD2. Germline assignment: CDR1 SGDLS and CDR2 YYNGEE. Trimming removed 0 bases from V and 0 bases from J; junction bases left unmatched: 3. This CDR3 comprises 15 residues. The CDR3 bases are TGTGCCAGCAGCGTAGCACCTAGCGGCTCCTACGAGCAGTACTTC. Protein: CASSVAPSGSYEQYF.

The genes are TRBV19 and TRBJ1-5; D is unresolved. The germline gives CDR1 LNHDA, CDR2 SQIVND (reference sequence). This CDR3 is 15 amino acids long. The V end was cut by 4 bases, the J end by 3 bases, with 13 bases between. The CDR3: CASSRSGEFNQPQHF. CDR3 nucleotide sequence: TGTGCCAGTAGTAGATCTGGGGAATTCAATCAGCCCCAGCATTTT.

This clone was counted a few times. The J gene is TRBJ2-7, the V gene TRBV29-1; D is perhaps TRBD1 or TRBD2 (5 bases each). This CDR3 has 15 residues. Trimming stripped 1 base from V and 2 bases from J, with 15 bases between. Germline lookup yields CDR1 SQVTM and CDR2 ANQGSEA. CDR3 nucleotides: TGCAGCGTTGAAGGAGGGCTAGGGGTGCCCTACGAGCAGTACTTC. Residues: CSVEGGLGVPYEQYF.

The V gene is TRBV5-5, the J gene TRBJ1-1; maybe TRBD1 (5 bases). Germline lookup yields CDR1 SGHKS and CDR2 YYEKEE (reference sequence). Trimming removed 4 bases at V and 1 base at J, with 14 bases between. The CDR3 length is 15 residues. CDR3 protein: CASSRLTATNTEAFF. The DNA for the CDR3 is TGTGCCAGCAGCCGGTTGACAGCCACGAACACTGAAGCTTTCTTT.

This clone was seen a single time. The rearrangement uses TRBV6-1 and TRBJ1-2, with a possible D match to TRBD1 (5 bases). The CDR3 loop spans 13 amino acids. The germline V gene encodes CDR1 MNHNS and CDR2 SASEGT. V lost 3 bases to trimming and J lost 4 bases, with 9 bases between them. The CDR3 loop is CASSEWDGYGYTF. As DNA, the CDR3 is TGTGCCAGCAGTGAGTGGGACGGCTATGGCTACACCTTC.

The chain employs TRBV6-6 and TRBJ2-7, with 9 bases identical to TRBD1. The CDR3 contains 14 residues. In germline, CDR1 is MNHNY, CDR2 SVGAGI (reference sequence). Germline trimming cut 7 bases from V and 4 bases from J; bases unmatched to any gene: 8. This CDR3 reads CASTEGQGSYEQYF. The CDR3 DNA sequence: TGTGCCAGCACCGAGGGACAGGGAAGTTACGAGCAGTACTTC.

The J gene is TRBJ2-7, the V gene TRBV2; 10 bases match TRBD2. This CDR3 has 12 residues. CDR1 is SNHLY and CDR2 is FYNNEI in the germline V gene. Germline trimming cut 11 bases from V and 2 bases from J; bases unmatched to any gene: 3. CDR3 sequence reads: CAGTSEAYEQYF. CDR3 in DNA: TGTGCCGGGACTAGCGAGGCCTACGAGCAGTACTTC.

The CDR3 region is CATSRDWGQQETQYF. CDR3 DNA sequence: TGTGCCACCAGCAGAGATTGGGGGCAGCAAGAGACCCAGTACTTC. The chain employs TRBV15 and TRBJ2-5; the D gene is possibly TRBD1 (6 bases). This CDR3 has 15 residues. V was shortened by 0 bases and J by 2 bases, with 10 bases between the two germline ends. Looked up from germline, CDR1 is LNHNV and CDR2 is YYDKDF (reference sequence).

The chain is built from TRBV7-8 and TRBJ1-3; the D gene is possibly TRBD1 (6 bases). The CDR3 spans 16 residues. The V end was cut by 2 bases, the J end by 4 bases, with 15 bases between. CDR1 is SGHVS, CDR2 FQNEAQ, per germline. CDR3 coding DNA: TGTGCCAGCAGCTTAAGGCGGGGGGCAAAAGGAAACACCATATATTTT. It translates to CASSLRRGAKGNTIYF.

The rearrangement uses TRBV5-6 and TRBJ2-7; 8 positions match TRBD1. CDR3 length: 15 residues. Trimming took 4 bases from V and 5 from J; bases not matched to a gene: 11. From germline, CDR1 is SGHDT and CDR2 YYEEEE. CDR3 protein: CASSKINQGANEQYF. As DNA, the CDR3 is TGTGCCAGCAGCAAAATAAACCAGGGGGCCAACGAGCAGTACTTC. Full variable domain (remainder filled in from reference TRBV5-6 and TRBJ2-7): DAGVTQSPTHLIKTRGQQVTLRCSPKSGHDTVSWYQQALGQGPQFIFQYYEEEERQRGNFPDRFSGHQFPNYSSELNVNALLLGDSALYLCASSKINQGANEQYFGPGTRLTVT.

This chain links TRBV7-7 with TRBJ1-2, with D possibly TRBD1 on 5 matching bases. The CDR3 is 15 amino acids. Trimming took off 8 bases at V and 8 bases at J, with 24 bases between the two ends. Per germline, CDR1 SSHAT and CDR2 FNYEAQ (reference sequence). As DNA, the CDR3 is TGTGCCAGCCGCTCTCGGGGCCGACTGGGGGGAGGCTACACCTTC. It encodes CASRSRGRLGGGYTF.

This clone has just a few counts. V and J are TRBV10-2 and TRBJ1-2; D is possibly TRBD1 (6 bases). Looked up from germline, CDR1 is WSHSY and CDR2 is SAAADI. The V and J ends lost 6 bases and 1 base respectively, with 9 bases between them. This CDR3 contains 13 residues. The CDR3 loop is CASSGQINYGYTF. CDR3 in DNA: TGCGCCAGCAGCGGACAGATTAACTATGGCTACACCTTC.

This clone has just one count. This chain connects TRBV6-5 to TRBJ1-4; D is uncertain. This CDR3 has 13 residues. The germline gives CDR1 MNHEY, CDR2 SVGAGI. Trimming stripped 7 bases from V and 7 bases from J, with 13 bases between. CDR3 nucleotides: TGTGCCAGCAATGGTCTATACGGTGAAAAACTGTTTTTT. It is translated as CASNGLYGEKLFF.

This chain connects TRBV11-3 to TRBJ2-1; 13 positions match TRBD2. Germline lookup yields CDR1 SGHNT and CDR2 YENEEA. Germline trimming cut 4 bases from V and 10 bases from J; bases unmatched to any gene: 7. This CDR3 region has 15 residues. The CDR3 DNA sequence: TGTGCCAGCAGCTCCCAAGGACTAGCGGGAGAGGAGCAGTTCTTC. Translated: CASSSQGLAGEEQFF.

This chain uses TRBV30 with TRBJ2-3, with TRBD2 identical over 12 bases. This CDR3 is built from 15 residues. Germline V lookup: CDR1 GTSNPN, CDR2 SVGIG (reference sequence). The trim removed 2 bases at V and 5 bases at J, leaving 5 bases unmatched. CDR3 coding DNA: TGTGCCTGGAGTCTCCTAGCGGGAGGGGGAGATACGCAGTATTTT. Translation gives CAWSLLAGGGDTQYF.

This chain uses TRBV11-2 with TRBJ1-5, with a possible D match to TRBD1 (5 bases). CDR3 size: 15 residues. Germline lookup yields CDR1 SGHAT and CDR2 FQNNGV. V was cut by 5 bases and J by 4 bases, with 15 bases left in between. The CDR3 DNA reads TGTGCCAGCAGCGAGGGGACGGTAGGGAATCAGCCCCAGCATTTT. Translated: CASSEGTVGNQPQHF. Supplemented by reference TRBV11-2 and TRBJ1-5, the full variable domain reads EAGVAQSPRYKIIEKRQSVAFWCNPISGHATLYWYQQILGQGPKLLIQFQNNGVVDDSQLPKDRFSAERLKGVDSTLKIQPAKLEDSAVYLCASSEGTVGNQPQHFGDGTRLSIL.

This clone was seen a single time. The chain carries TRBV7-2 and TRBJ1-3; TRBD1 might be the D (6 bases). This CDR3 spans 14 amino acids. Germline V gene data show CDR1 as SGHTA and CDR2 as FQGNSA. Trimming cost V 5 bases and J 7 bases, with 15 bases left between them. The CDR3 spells CASSKQGLGNTIYF. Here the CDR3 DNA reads TGTGCCAGCAGCAAACAGGGTTTAGGGAACACCATATATTTT.

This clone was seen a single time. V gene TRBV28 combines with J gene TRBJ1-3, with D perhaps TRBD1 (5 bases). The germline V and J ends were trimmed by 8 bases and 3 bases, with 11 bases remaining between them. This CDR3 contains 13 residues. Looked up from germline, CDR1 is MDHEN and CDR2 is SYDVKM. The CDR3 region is CASFEGLGNTIYF. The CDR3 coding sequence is TGTGCCAGCTTCGAGGGGCTTGGAAACACCATATATTTT.

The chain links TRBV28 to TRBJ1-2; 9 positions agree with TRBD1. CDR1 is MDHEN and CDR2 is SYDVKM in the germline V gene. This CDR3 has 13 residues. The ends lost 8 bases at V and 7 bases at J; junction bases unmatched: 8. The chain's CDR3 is CASATGTGFGYTF. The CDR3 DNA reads TGTGCCAGCGCCACCGGGACAGGGTTTGGCTACACCTTC.

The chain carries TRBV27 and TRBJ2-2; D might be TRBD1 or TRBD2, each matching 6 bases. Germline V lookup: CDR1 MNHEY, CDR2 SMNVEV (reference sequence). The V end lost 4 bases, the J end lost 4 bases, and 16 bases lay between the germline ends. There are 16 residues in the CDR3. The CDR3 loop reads CASSSQSGAVTGELFF. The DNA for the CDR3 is TGTGCCAGCAGTTCCCAATCGGGGGCCGTCACCGGGGAGCTGTTTTTT.

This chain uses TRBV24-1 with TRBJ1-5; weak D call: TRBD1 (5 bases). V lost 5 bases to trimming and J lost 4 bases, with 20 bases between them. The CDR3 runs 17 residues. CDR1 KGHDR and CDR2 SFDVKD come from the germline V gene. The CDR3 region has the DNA TGTGCCACCAGTGGAACCGCCGGGGGTGTGTGGAATCAGCCCCAGCATTTT. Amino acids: CATSGTAGGVWNQPQHF.

CDR3 residues: CASSSDVQGGLLGYTF. The CDR3 DNA reads TGCGCCAGCAGCTCTGACGTCCAGGGAGGGTTACTTGGCTACACCTTC. The chain joins TRBV5-1 to TRBJ1-2, with D maybe TRBD1 (5 bases). This CDR3 has 16 residues. The V end lost 3 bases, the J end lost 7 bases, and 22 bases lay between the germline ends. The germline CDR1 and CDR2 sequences are SGHRS and YFSETQ.

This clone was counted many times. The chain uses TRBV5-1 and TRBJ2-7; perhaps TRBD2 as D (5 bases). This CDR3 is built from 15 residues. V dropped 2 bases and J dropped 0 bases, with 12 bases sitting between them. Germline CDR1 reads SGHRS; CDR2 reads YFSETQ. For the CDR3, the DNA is TGCGCCAGCAGCTTACGGACGGGGAGCTCCTACGAGCAGTACTTC. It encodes CASSLRTGSSYEQYF.

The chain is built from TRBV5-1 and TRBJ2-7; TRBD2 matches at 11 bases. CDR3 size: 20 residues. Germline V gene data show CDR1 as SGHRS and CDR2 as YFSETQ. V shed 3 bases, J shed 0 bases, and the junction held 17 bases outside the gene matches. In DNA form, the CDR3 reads TGCGCCAGCAGCTCGAGGATTCCGGGACTAGCGGCCGCAAGCTCCTACGAGCAGTACTTC. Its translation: CASSSRIPGLAAASSYEQYF.

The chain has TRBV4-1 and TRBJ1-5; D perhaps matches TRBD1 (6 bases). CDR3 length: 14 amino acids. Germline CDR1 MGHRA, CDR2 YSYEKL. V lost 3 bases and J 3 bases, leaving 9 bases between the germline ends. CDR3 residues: CASSQRDTNQPQHF. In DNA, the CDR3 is TGCGCCAGCAGCCAGAGGGACACCAATCAGCCCCAGCATTTT.

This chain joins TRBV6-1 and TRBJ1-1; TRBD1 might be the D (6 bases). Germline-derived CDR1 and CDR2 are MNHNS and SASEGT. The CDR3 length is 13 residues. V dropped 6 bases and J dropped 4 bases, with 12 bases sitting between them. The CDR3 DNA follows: TGTGCCAGCAGGGACACAGGGACCACTGAAGCTTTCTTT. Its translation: CASRDTGTTEAFF.